One T cell receptor beta chain is described in this entry. Its antigen remains unidentified. This record belongs to a study of T cell responses to AZD1222 COVID-19 vaccine. Study-level results: Clonal diversity may have been underestimated in mostly white British donors.

Libraries were prepared by immunoSEQ multiplex PCR; TCRdb keeps only in-frame clonotypes and omits some of them. The repertoire holds 130,000 to 150,000 clones, with about nine tenths as singletons. Germline lookup yields CDR1 SNHLY and CDR2 FYNNEI. The CDR3 has 13 amino acids. Trimming removed 4 bases from V and 1 base from J, with 7 bases in between. The rearrangement joins TRBV2 to TRBJ1-1; no clear D gene. The source of this sequence is an adult in good health. Sequencing used peripheral blood, obtained on day 0 of AZD1222 vaccination. The CDR3, as DNA: TGTGCCAGCAGTGTTGCCGGGAACACTGAAGCTTTCTTT. It translates to CASSVAGNTEAFF.